Listed below are T cell receptor beta chains from one sample, sequenced in a study of T-cell memory formation after mild COVID-19. TCRdb redid the calling of the 5' RACE reads with MiXCR, one entry per CDR3 protein. The repertoire holds 350,000 to 550,000 distinct CDR3 sequences, with roughly 18% as singletons. What was sequenced was PBMCs or a T cell subset sorted from them (not recorded which). The receptors here all came from a man aged 18 to 29 who had mild COVID-19 (a few samples of this study predate the infection). Cell type and time point are not known. Each CDR3 is given with its conserved first and last residue. The order of the fields is V gene, J gene, CDR3 protein.

v_call: TRBV12-3/TRBV12-4
j_call: TRBJ1-5
cdr3_aa: CASSLQGRHQPQHF

v_call: TRBV7-6
j_call: TRBJ2-5
cdr3_aa: CASSPLQERTQYF

v_call: TRBV12-3/TRBV12-4
j_call: TRBJ1-3
cdr3_aa: CASSSSEDSAIDGNTIYF

v_call: TRBV10-3
j_call: TRBJ1-3
cdr3_aa: CAISQPGGAGNTIYF

v_call: TRBV10-3
j_call: TRBJ2-3
cdr3_aa: CAISRQVDPDTQYF

v_call: TRBV10-2
j_call: TRBJ1-1
cdr3_aa: CASRPDRGLAEAFF

v_call: TRBV29-1
j_call: TRBJ1-4
cdr3_aa: CSVEDPDRATNEKLFF

v_call: TRBV6-2/TRBV6-3
j_call: TRBJ1-5
cdr3_aa: CASSYLGPLAGQPQHF

v_call: TRBV20-1
j_call: TRBJ2-5
cdr3_aa: CSACGSAQETQYF

v_call: TRBV4-1
j_call: TRBJ2-3
cdr3_aa: CASSQEHRADTQYF

v_call: TRBV18
j_call: TRBJ2-5
cdr3_aa: CASSPLETQYF

v_call: TRBV7-2
j_call: TRBJ2-4
cdr3_aa: CASSSGPRGSGTKNIQYF

v_call: TRBV10-3
j_call: TRBJ1-1
cdr3_aa: CATRGGLNTEAFF

v_call: TRBV5-1
j_call: TRBJ2-3
cdr3_aa: CASSLGTGLISTDTQYF

v_call: TRBV5-1
j_call: TRBJ2-3
cdr3_aa: CASSEGTSGYTDTQYF

v_call: TRBV2
j_call: TRBJ2-3
cdr3_aa: CASSDRTGIDTQYF

v_call: TRBV5-1
j_call: TRBJ2-7
cdr3_aa: CASSPGAGNPYEQYF

v_call: TRBV11-2
j_call: TRBJ1-5
cdr3_aa: CASSPWTGSNQHQHF

v_call: TRBV4-2
j_call: TRBJ2-7
cdr3_aa: CASSQDLTSGAYEQYF

v_call: TRBV4-3
j_call: TRBJ2-3
cdr3_aa: CASSQGGTSGVSTDTQYF

v_call: TRBV5-1
j_call: TRBJ2-1
cdr3_aa: CASSLEGLPSYNEQFF

v_call: TRBV6-6
j_call: TRBJ2-3
cdr3_aa: CASSYMGGGTDTQYF

v_call: TRBV4-1
j_call: TRBJ2-5
cdr3_aa: CASSQDTLAGGQETQYF

v_call: TRBV12-3/TRBV12-4
j_call: TRBJ2-1
cdr3_aa: CASCRGSQDNEQFF

v_call: TRBV5-1
j_call: TRBJ2-1
cdr3_aa: CASSQYSGLASVNEQFF

v_call: TRBV12-3/TRBV12-4
j_call: TRBJ1-1
cdr3_aa: CASLGRGVMNTEAFF

v_call: TRBV4-2
j_call: TRBJ2-7
cdr3_aa: CASSLRDRGYEQYF

v_call: TRBV7-9
j_call: TRBJ2-1
cdr3_aa: CASSLGGDVYNEQFF

v_call: TRBV5-4
j_call: TRBJ2-5
cdr3_aa: CASSKDWPQETQYF

v_call: TRBV7-9
j_call: TRBJ1-1
cdr3_aa: CASSGRHGRYKDTEAFF

v_call: TRBV5-5
j_call: TRBJ2-3
cdr3_aa: CASSLFGDTQYF

v_call: TRBV7-2
j_call: TRBJ1-1
cdr3_aa: CASSSTLVNTEAFF

v_call: TRBV6-5
j_call: TRBJ2-3
cdr3_aa: CASSPLTSGWDTQYF

v_call: TRBV29-1
j_call: TRBJ2-5
cdr3_aa: CSVRDHQETQYF

v_call: TRBV15
j_call: TRBJ2-5
cdr3_aa: CATSRERGETQYF

v_call: TRBV24-1
j_call: TRBJ1-5
cdr3_aa: CATSDSRQSGLQPQHF

v_call: TRBV7-8
j_call: TRBJ1-1
cdr3_aa: CASSLGEWTEAFF

v_call: TRBV7-8
j_call: TRBJ1-3
cdr3_aa: CASSWTLTATSGNTIYF

v_call: TRBV5-1
j_call: TRBJ2-5
cdr3_aa: CASRTFGGAETQYF

v_call: TRBV28
j_call: TRBJ1-2
cdr3_aa: CASSLPASGFSSGYTF

v_call: TRBV3-1
j_call: TRBJ2-1
cdr3_aa: CASSQISGGYNEQFF

v_call: TRBV11-2
j_call: TRBJ2-3
cdr3_aa: CASSSLLAGGLWGMQYF

v_call: TRBV6-5
j_call: TRBJ1-5
cdr3_aa: CASSTGSDQPQHF

v_call: TRBV20-1
j_call: TRBJ2-3
cdr3_aa: CSATGTSDSTDTQYF

v_call: TRBV5-4
j_call: TRBJ2-1
cdr3_aa: CASSLRQASYNEQFF

v_call: TRBV7-9
j_call: TRBJ2-5
cdr3_aa: CASSFSSGQETQYF

v_call: TRBV20-1
j_call: TRBJ1-1
cdr3_aa: CSAGGRSNTEAFF

v_call: TRBV29-1
j_call: TRBJ2-2
cdr3_aa: CSAPGQGYTGELFF

v_call: TRBV29-1
j_call: TRBJ2-3
cdr3_aa: CSVVWSLRGPLDTQYF

v_call: TRBV10-3
j_call: TRBJ1-2
cdr3_aa: CAISAVGQYGYTF

v_call: TRBV20-1
j_call: TRBJ2-5
cdr3_aa: CSALGGGARETQYF

v_call: TRBV24-1
j_call: TRBJ2-1
cdr3_aa: CATSDADRANEQFF

v_call: TRBV28
j_call: TRBJ2-3
cdr3_aa: CASSLFGASGGTDTQYF

v_call: TRBV18
j_call: TRBJ1-2
cdr3_aa: CASSPSSDTANYGYTF

v_call: TRBV11-2
j_call: TRBJ2-7
cdr3_aa: CASSPTDPVEQYF

v_call: TRBV7-2
j_call: TRBJ1-4
cdr3_aa: CASSRFGPIEPNEKLFF

v_call: TRBV6-5
j_call: TRBJ2-1
cdr3_aa: CASRPGGSSYNEQFF